This T cell receptor (beta chain) was obtained from a study of blood T cells in healthy people across ages. Alongside a J-beta primer mix, a sample-barcoded 5' primer served in a second PCR lasting about 7 to 11 cycles. The template-switch adaptor was a 5' adaptor with 12 random nucleotides. It tagged each cDNA molecule. TCRdb ran MiXCR on the 5' RACE reads and lists one entry per CDR3 protein. The repertoire holds 2 million or so distinct CDR3 sequences, around half seen once, with approximately 2% in the top ten. The germline V and J ends were trimmed by 3 bases and 3 bases, with 15 bases remaining between them. The CDR3 covers 14 residues. Germline V gene data show CDR1 as DFQATT and CDR2 as SNEGSKA (reference sequence). This clonotype showed up just a few times.

Sequenced sample: blood. The chain recombines TRBV20-1 with TRBJ2-7; perhaps D is TRBD1 or TRBD2 (5 bases each). The sequence was obtained from a woman in her thirties or forties in good health. This CDR3 is CSARGPGAYYEQYF. The CDR3 DNA follows: TGCAGTGCTAGGGGTCCCGGGGCATACTACGAGCAGTACTTC.